This entry is about one T cell receptor (beta chain). Its antigen is as yet unknown. The V gene end was trimmed by 3 bases and the J gene end by 4 bases; junction bases not matched to a gene: 9. The CDR3 runs to 15 residues. Germline V gives CDR1 SGDLS, CDR2 YYNGEE. This sample is part of a study of cytomegalovirus exposure and HLA in healthy donors. The study ran its PCR with 60 Vbeta and 13 Jbeta primers. TCRdb's copy holds only in-frame clones and misses some; the assay was immunoSEQ multiplex PCR. Found here are around 170,000 clones, roughly 80% of them singletons; the top ten hold 1.1% to 1.5%. Findings and caveats of the study: DRB1 had the most TCR associations and HLA-C the fewest, a later analysis found, with rates varying by HLA locus.

Source material: PBMCs. The V and J genes are TRBV9 and TRBJ1-1, with 7 nucleotides matching TRBD1. This TCR was recovered from a girl between 5 and 17 years old in good health and CMV-seropositive. Here the CDR3 DNA reads TGTGCCAGCAGCGAGGGGGCAGGGTGGAGCACTGAAGCTTTCTTT. Its protein is CASSEGAGWSTEAFF.